One sample yielded the 6 T cell receptor beta chains listed below, sequenced in a study of human T cells and chemical hapten exposure. TCRdb passed the RACE reads through MiXCR, listing each CDR3 protein once. This table holds about 400,000 distinct CDR3 sequences, under 6.5% found once. The sample's time point: patch test 2, 6 weeks after DPC sensitization. Treatment reported: therapeutic diphenylcyclopropenone sensitization with weekly scalp DPC. Sequenced here: whole blood, sampled in connection with sensitization to the hapten diphenylcyclopropenone (DPC). These TCRs come from a woman aged 18-30 years with alopecia areata. Some clones in this sample may be carry-over from other donors' samples.

V is TRBV6-5 and J is TRBJ1-5; TRBD1 might be the D (5 bases). The germline gives CDR1 MNHEY, CDR2 SVGAGI. CDR3 length equals 16 residues. The ends were cut back, 5 bases at V and 1 base at J, with 15 bases in the middle. CDR3 amino acids: CASSLSWGRSNQPQHF. Written as DNA, the CDR3 is TGTGCCAGCAGTCTGTCGTGGGGGAGGAGCAATCAGCCCCAGCATTTT.

V is TRBV6-6 and J is TRBJ2-3; D is perhaps TRBD1 (5 bases). Germline CDR1 MNHNY, CDR2 SVGAGI (reference sequence). The length of the CDR3 is 15 residues. V lost 6 bases and J 3 bases, leaving 16 bases between the germline ends. The CDR3 nucleotides are TGTGCCAGCAGGGCTACAGGCTCCGCGACAGATACGCAGTATTTT. Translating it yields CASRATGSATDTQYF.

This sequence joins TRBV4-2 and TRBJ2-7; TRBD2 aligns across 9 bases. Germline V CDR1 and CDR2: LGHNA, YNFKEQ. After removal of 1 base from V and 4 bases from J, the junction contained 5 bases not matched to a gene. The CDR3 sequence is 15 residues long. CDR3 residues: CASSQGIAGAYEQYF. DNA for the CDR3: TGTGCCAGCAGCCAAGGTATAGCGGGGGCGTACGAGCAGTACTTC.

The rearrangement joins TRBV9 to TRBJ2-1; TRBD2 matches at 9 bases. The CDR3 is 15 amino acids. Per germline, CDR1 SGDLS and CDR2 YYNGEE. V dropped 3 bases and J dropped 4; count of bases not matched to a gene: 5. DNA of the CDR3: TGTGCCAGCAGCGCCGCTAGCGGGGAATACAATGAGCAGTTCTTC. It translates to CASSAASGEYNEQFF.

This clonotype has more than one count but fewer than ten. The V call is TRBV20-1, the J call TRBJ1-4, with 7 bases aligning to TRBD1. Germline V gene lookup returns CDR1 DFQATT and CDR2 SNEGSKA (reference sequence). V shed 3 bases, J shed 3 bases, and the junction held 7 bases outside the gene matches. The CDR3 runs 15 residues. The CDR3 nucleotides are TGCAGTGCTAGCATTGAGGGGGCCGCTAATGAAAAACTGTTTTTT. It specifies CSASIEGAANEKLFF.

This clonotype was observed at least ten times. This chain uses TRBV12-3 or TRBV12-4 with TRBJ1-1; D is possibly TRBD1 (6 bases). This CDR3 has 14 residues. Trimming shortened V by 3 bases and J by 2 bases, and 10 bases separated the two germline ends. CDR3 DNA sequence: TGTGCCAGCAGTTTTGGGACAACCAACACTGAAGCTTTCTTT. Amino acids: CASSFGTTNTEAFF.